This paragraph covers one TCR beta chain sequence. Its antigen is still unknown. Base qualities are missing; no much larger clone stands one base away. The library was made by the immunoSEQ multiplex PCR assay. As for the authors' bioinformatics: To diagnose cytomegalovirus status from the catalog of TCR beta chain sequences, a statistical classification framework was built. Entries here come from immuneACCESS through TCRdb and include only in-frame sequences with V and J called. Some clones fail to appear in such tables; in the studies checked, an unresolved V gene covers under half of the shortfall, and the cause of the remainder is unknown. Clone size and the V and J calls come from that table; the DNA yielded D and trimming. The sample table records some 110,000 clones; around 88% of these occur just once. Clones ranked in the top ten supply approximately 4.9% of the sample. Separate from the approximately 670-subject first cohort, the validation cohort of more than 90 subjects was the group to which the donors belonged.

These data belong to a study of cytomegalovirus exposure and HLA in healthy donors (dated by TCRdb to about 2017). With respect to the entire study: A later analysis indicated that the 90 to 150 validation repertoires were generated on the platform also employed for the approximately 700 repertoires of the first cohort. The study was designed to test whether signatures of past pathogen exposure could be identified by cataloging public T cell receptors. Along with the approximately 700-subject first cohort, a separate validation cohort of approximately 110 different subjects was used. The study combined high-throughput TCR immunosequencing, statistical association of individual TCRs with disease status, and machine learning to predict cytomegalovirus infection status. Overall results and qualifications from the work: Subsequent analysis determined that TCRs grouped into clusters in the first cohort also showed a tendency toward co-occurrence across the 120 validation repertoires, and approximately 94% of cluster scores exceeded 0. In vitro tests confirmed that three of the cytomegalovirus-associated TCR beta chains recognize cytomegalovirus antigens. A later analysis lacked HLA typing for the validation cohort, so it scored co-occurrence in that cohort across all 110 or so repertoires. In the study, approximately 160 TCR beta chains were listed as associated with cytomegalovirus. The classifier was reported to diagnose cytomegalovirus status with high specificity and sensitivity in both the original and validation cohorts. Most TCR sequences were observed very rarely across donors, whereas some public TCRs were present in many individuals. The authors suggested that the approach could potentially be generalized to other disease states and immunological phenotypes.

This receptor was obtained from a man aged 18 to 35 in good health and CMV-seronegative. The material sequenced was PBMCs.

The CDR3 amino acid sequence is: CASIDSDYGYTF. The DNA sequence is as follows: TGTGCCAGCATCGACAGCGATTATGGCTACACCTTC. The chain uses TRBV6-1 and TRBJ1-2, and perhaps TRBD1 as D gene, on 5 matching bases. From its cysteine to its phenylalanine, the CDR3 spans 12 amino acids. This entry keeps only the CDR3 DNA: 36 bases, framed from base 1. From the germline V gene, CDR1 is MNHNS and CDR2 is SASEGT. The trim is 7 bases for V and 5 bases for J, with a gap of 11 bases between the germline ends.